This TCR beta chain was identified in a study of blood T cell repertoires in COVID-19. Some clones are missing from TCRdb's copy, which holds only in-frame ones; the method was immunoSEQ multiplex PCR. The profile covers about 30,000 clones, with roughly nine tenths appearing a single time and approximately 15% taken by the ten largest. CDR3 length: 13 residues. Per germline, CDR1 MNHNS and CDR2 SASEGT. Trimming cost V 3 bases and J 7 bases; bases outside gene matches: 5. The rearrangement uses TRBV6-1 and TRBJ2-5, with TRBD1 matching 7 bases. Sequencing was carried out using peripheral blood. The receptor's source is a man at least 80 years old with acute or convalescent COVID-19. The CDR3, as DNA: TGTGCCAGCAGTGAGGGGACAGCAGGGACCCAGTACTTC. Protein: CASSEGTAGTQYF.